The T cell receptor (beta chain) under discussion was sequenced for a study of blood T cell repertoires in COVID-19. Across the whole study: COVID-19 samples from acute and convalescent phases originated in the United States, Italy and Spain. Sample material is recorded as cDNA or gDNA derived from T cells, B-cell-depleted T cells, or PBMCs.

Authors' methods: Amplifying reference gene primers gave estimates of nucleated cell counts. Here immunoSEQ multiplex PCR was the method, and the copy in TCRdb shows in-frame clones only, minus some. For V, J and clone size, that table is used; D and trimming come from the DNA. The data show around 25,000 clones, approximately 90% seen once. V lost 2 bases and J lost 4, with 6 bases in between. CDR1 is SEHNR, CDR2 FQNEAQ, per germline (reference sequence). The CDR3 spans 12 residues. Sequenced material: peripheral blood. The clonotype originates from an older man with acute or convalescent COVID-19. The chain has TRBV7-9 and TRBJ2-7, with D maybe TRBD1 (5 bases). The CDR3 DNA reads as TGTGCCAGCAGCTTAAAGGGGTACGAGCAGTACTTC. As protein: CASSLKGYEQYF.